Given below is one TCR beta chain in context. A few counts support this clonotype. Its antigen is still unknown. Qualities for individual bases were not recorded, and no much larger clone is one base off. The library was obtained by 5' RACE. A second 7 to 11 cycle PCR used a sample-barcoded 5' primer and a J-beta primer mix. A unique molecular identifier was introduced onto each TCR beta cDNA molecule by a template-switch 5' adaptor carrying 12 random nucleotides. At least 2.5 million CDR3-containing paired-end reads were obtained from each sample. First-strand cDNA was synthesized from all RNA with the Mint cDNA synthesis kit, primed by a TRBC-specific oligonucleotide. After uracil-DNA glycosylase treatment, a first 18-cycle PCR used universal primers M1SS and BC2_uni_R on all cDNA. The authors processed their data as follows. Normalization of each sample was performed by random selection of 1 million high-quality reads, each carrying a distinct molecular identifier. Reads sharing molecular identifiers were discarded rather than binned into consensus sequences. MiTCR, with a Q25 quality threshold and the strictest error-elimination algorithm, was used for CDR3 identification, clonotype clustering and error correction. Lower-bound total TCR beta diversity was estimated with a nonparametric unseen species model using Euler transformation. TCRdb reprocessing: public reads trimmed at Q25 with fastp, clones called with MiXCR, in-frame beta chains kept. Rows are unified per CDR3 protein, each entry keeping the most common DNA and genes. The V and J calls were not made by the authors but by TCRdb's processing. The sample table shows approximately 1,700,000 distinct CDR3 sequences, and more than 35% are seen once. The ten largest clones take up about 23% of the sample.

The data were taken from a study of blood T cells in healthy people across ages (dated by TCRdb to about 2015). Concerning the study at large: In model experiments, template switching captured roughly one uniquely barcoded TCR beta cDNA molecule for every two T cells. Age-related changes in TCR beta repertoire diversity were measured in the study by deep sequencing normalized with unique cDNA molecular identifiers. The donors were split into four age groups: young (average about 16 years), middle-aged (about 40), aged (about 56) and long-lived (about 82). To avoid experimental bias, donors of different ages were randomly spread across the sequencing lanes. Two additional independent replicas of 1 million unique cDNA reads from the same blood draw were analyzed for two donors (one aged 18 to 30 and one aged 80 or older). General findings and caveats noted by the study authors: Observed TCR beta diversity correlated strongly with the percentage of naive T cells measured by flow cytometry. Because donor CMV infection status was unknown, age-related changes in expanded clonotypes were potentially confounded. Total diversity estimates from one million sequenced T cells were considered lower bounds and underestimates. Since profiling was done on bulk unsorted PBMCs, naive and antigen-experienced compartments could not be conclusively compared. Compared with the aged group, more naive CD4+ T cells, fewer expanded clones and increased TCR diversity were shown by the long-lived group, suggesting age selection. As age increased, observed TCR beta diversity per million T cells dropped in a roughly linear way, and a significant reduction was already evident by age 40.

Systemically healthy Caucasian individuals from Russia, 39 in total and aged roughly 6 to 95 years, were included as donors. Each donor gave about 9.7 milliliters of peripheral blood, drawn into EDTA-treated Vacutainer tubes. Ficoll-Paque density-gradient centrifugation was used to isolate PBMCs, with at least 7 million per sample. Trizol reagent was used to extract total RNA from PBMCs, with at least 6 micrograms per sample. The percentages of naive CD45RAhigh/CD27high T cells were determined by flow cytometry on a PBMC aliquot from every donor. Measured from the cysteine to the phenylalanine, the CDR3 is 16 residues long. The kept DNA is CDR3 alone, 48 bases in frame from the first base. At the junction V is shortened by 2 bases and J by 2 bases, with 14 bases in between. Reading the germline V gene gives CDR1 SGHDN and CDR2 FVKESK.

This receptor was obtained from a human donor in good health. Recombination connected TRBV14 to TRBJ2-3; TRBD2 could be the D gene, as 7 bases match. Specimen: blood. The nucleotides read TGTGCCAGCAGCCAATTGGACGGGGGGCTCACAGATACGCAGTATTTT. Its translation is CASSQLDGGLTDTQYF.